The T cell receptor (beta chain) described here comes from a study of beta chain features in type 1 diabetes. General study results and limits: It was among patients, rather than healthy donors, that naive, central memory and Treg TCRB repertoires appeared more similar. Although PCR might favor shorter templates, it would do so equally in patients and controls. Within each of all four CD4+ subsets, Type 1 diabetes patients had TCRB CDR3s that were moderately but significantly shorter.

Isolation of CD4+ naive, central memory, regulatory and stem cell-like memory cells was achieved by sorting via CD45RO/CCR7/CD25/CD127/CD95/CD27. This CDR3 has 19 residues. Germline CDR1 reads SGHAT; CDR2 reads FQDESV (reference sequence). The ends lost 2 bases at V and 0 bases at J; junction bases unmatched: 6. The authors reverse transcribed all of the isolated RNA, so sequencing captured expressed TCRB transcripts. The study sequenced naive, central memory and regulatory T cell samples to an average of around 3.4 million reads. Data came from immunoSEQ multiplex PCR; TCRdb stores just in-frame clones and leaves some out. Counted here are a few hundred thousand clones, 14% occurring once; the ten biggest clones make up under 0.02%. This clone was counted only a few times. The antigen is undetermined.

The material sequenced was naive CD4+ T cells from blood. The rearrangement uses TRBV11-1 and TRBJ2-3; 15 nucleotides line up with TRBD2. The TCR originated in a man aged 30-40 years with type 1 diabetes. This CDR3 reads CASSLTGLAGGTSTDTQYF. As DNA, the CDR3 is TGTGCCAGCAGCTTAACCGGACTAGCGGGAGGGACAAGCACAGATACGCAGTATTTT.